These 27 T cell receptor beta chains came from one sample sequenced in a study of CD8+CD57+ T cells in acquired aplastic anemia (dated by TCRdb to 2016 to 2019). The sequencer was an Illumina HiSeq 2000. Genomic DNA was used as template for profiling of TCR beta VDJ combinations and CDR3 sequences. TCRdb's own reprocessing of the public reads used fastp at Q25 and MiXCR and kept productive beta chains. Identical CDR3 protein sequences are pooled into one entry, listed with their most common genes and DNA. Within this sample are roughly 200,000 distinct CDR3 sequences, with more than 55% of them counted one time only. Around three fifths of the sample belongs to the ten largest clones. Flow cytometry had shown CD8+CD57+ cell expansion in the patients selected for sequencing. The source material was sorted CD4+, CD8+, or CD8+CD57+ T cells (not recorded which) from PBMCs. These receptors all come from a human donor with aplastic anemia.

This clonotype was seen only a few times. This chain connects TRBV28 to TRBJ1-4; tentatively, D is TRBD1 (5 bases). Germline V gene data show CDR1 as MDHEN and CDR2 as SYDVKM. The V end was cut by 3 bases, the J end by 7 bases, with 12 bases between. This CDR3 contains 14 residues. CDR3 region: CASSLRGVIEKLFF. In DNA, the CDR3 is TGTGCCAGCAGTTTGAGGGGCGTGATTGAAAAACTGTTTTTT.

The chain carries TRBV7-2 and TRBJ1-6; 7 bases map to TRBD1. The CDR3 is 15 residues long. Trimming cost V 2 bases and J 5 bases; bases outside gene matches: 3. CDR1 SGHTA and CDR2 FQGNSA come from the germline V gene. The CDR3 loop reads CASSLRDRDNSPLHF. CDR3 coding DNA: TGTGCCAGCAGCTTAAGGGACAGAGATAATTCACCCCTCCACTTT.

This chain joins TRBV5-1 and TRBJ2-7; 9 bases line up with TRBD1. This CDR3 contains 14 residues. The trim removed 0 bases at V and 7 bases at J, leaving 5 bases unmatched. The germline V gene has CDR1 SGHRS and CDR2 YFSETQ. The CDR3 loop reads CASSLDRGPDEQYF. CDR3 bases: TGCGCCAGCAGCTTGGACAGGGGGCCGGATGAGCAGTACTTC.

J is TRBJ1-5 and V is TRBV9; possible D gene TRBD1, 5 bases. CDR1 is SGDLS, CDR2 YYNGEE, per germline. The CDR3 loop spans 15 amino acids. V was pared by 0 bases and J by 3 bases, with 10 bases between. CDR3 sequence: CASSVGGHVNQPQHF. In nucleotides, the CDR3 is TGTGCCAGCAGCGTAGGAGGACATGTCAATCAGCCCCAGCATTTT.

This clonotype came up once. V usage is TRBV7-3 and J usage is TRBJ2-2; D call uncertain. The ends were cut back, 4 bases at V and 6 bases at J, with 6 bases in the middle. This CDR3 comprises 12 residues. Germline values: CDR1 SGHTA, CDR2 FQGTGA. This CDR3 is CASSSFPGELFF. The CDR3 nucleotides read TGTGCCAGCAGCTCCTTCCCCGGGGAGCTGTTTTTT. The variable domain in full, with the rest retrieved from reference TRBV7-3 and TRBJ2-2, is GAGVSQTPSNKVTEKGKYVELRCDPISGHTALYWYRQSLGQGPEFLIYFQGTGAADDSGLPNDRFFAVRPEGSVSTLKIQRTERGDSAVYLCASSSFPGELFFGEGSRLTVL.

This chain joins TRBV20-1 and TRBJ2-7; 8 bases are a match to TRBD2. The CDR3 is 14 amino acids. The germline gives CDR1 DFQATT, CDR2 SNEGSKA (reference sequence). Unmatched junction bases numbered 9, after V lost 3 bases and J lost 5 bases. Written as DNA, the CDR3 is TGCAGTGCTAGTAGGGGGACTAGGACGAACGAGCAGTACTTC. Its protein product is CSASRGTRTNEQYF.

The CDR3 sequence is CASSLGAAGVDEKLFF. The CDR3 nucleotides are TGTGCCAGCAGCTTAGGTGCGGCGGGTGTTGATGAAAAACTGTTTTTT. The chain carries TRBV7-9 and TRBJ1-4; D not certain. CDR1 and CDR2 from the germline V gene are SEHNR and FQNEAQ (reference sequence). This CDR3 comprises 16 residues. V lost 1 base and J 6 bases, leaving 15 bases between the germline ends. The full variable domain, completed using reference TRBV7-9 and TRBJ1-4, is DTGVSQNPRHKITKRGQNVTFRCDPISEHNRLYWYRQTLGQGPEFLTYFQNEAQLEKSRLLSDRFSAERPKGSFSTLEIQRTEQGDSAMYLCASSLGAAGVDEKLFFGSGTQLSVL.

The sample holds many counts of this clonotype. The CDR3 coding sequence is TGTGCCAGCAGCGAAGGGATTCTAGGTCTTGCAGATACGCAGTATTTT. This encodes CASSEGILGLADTQYF. The chain is built from TRBV7-9 and TRBJ2-3; D not resolved. The CDR3 runs to 16 residues. V lost 5 bases and J 4 bases, leaving 19 bases between the germline ends. The germline CDR1 and CDR2 sequences are SEHNR and FQNEAQ (reference sequence).

This chain joins TRBV7-9 and TRBJ2-7; D might be TRBD1 (7 bases). The CDR3 consists of 15 residues. The germline gives CDR1 SEHNR, CDR2 FQNEAQ (reference sequence). V lost 1 base to trimming and J lost 7 bases, with 17 bases between them. In DNA form, the CDR3 reads TGTGCCAGCAGCTTAGGGGATCGGGGGACAGATGAGCAGTACTTC. Protein: CASSLGDRGTDEQYF.

This clonotype was seen a few times. The chain employs TRBV7-3 and TRBJ2-1, with TRBD2 as a possible D gene (5 bases). Germline lookup yields CDR1 SGHTA and CDR2 FQGTGA. The CDR3 is 15 residues long. The ends were cut back, 3 bases at V and 8 bases at J, with 17 bases in the middle. CDR3 amino acids: CASSLTGPNGDEQFF. The CDR3 coding sequence is TGTGCCAGCAGCTTGACCGGACCCAACGGGGATGAGCAGTTCTTC. The full variable domain, rest sourced from reference TRBV7-3 and TRBJ2-1, is GAGVSQTPSNKVTEKGKYVELRCDPISGHTALYWYRQSLGQGPEFLIYFQGTGAADDSGLPNDRFFAVRPEGSVSTLKIQRTERGDSAVYLCASSLTGPNGDEQFFGPGTRLTVL.

This sequence joins TRBV9 and TRBJ2-7; 10 positions agree with TRBD1. CDR1 and CDR2 from the germline V gene are SGDLS and YYNGEE. With 3 bases clipped from V and 2 bases from J, the junction kept 5 bases outside the gene matches. CDR3 length: 15 residues. CDR3 DNA: TGTGCCAGCAGCGAAGGGGGGACAGGGGCCTACGAGCAGTACTTC. Amino acids: CASSEGGTGAYEQYF.

This clonotype was found a few times. The chain combines TRBV12-3 or TRBV12-4 with TRBJ1-6; D might be TRBD1 (5 bases). This CDR3 comprises 14 residues. The V end lost 3 bases, the J end lost 10 bases, and 13 bases lay between the germline ends. The CDR3 spells CASSLYGGGSPLHF. The CDR3 nucleotides are TGTGCCAGCAGTTTGTACGGGGGGGGATCACCCCTCCACTTT.

This clonotype was detected many times. The chain carries TRBV9 and TRBJ2-2, with 7 nucleotides matching TRBD2. The germline V gene encodes CDR1 SGDLS and CDR2 YYNGEE. CDR3 length: 14 amino acids. V lost 0 bases and J lost 4; bases outside the gene matches: 0. CDR3 nucleotide sequence: TGTGCCAGCAGCGTAGGCGGGGGCACCGGGGAGCTGTTTTTT. This encodes CASSVGGGTGELFF.

This clonotype was counted a single time. V usage is TRBV20-1 and J usage is TRBJ1-1; D gene uncertain. With 8 bases removed from V and 0 bases from J, the gap between germline ends came to 13 bases. This CDR3 comprises 13 residues. Germline CDR1 is DFQATT and CDR2 is SNEGSKA (reference sequence). In DNA, the CDR3 is TGCAGTTCCTTGAATCAGGTGAACACTGAAGCTTTCTTT. Translation: CSSLNQVNTEAFF.

The chain is built from TRBV6-6 and TRBJ2-7; a possible D gene is TRBD1 (5 bases). CDR3 length: 14 amino acids. V dropped 2 bases and J dropped 5 bases, with 13 bases sitting between them. Germline assignment: CDR1 MNHNY and CDR2 SVGAGI (reference sequence). The CDR3 reads CASSYDSSLDEQYF. In nucleotides, the CDR3 is TGTGCCAGCAGTTACGACAGTTCCCTGGACGAGCAGTACTTC.

This chain links TRBV5-1 with TRBJ2-3; a possible D gene is TRBD2 (5 bases). The CDR3 runs to 16 residues. The V and J ends lost 1 base and 1 base respectively, with 13 bases between them. CDR1 SGHRS and CDR2 YFSETQ come from the germline V gene. The CDR3 sequence is CASSLRLGRGTDTQYF. CDR3 bases: TGCGCCAGCAGCTTGCGTCTTGGGCGGGGCACAGATACGCAGTATTTT.

The J gene is TRBJ2-6, the V gene TRBV15, with D possibly being TRBD2 (6 bases). The V end was cut by 5 bases, the J end by 1 base, with 15 bases between. The germline V gene has CDR1 LNHNV and CDR2 YYDKDF (reference sequence). The CDR3 is made up of 17 amino acids. CDR3 coding DNA: TGTGCCACCAGCTTCAACGGGGGTGGGTCTGGGGCCAACGTCCTGACTTTC. This sequence encodes CATSFNGGGSGANVLTF.

This chain joins TRBV7-2 and TRBJ2-7, with D unresolved. Germline V CDR1 and CDR2: SGHTA, FQGNSA. V lost 11 bases, J lost 0 bases, and 11 bases lay in between. The CDR3 sequence is 12 residues long. For the CDR3, the DNA is TGTGCCCTCAAGGGCCCCTCCTACGAGCAGTACTTC. It codes for CALKGPSYEQYF. Together with reference TRBV7-2 and TRBJ2-7, the CDR3 gives the full variable domain: GAGVSQSPSNKVTEKGKDVELRCDPISGHTALYWYRQSLGQGLEFLIYFQGNSAPDKSGLPSDRFSAERTGGSVSTLTIQRTQQEDSAVYLCALKGPSYEQYFGPGTRLTVT.

This clonotype was observed a handful of times. This chain joins TRBV11-1 and TRBJ2-7; tentative D call: TRBD1 (5 bases). The CDR3 sequence is 14 residues long. CDR1 is SGHAT and CDR2 is FQDESV in the germline V gene (reference sequence). V was shortened by 1 base and J by 0 bases, with 7 bases between the two germline ends. The CDR3 DNA reads TGTGCCAGCAGCTTAGGACAGCCCTCCTACGAGCAGTACTTC. Translation: CASSLGQPSYEQYF.

This rearrangement joins TRBV19 to TRBJ2-2; no firm D call. Germline V lookup: CDR1 LNHDA, CDR2 SQIVND (reference sequence). The CDR3 covers 15 residues. V lost 3 bases and J 4 bases, leaving 12 bases between the germline ends. The CDR3 DNA reads as TGTGCCAGTAGTATGGTTGGGCGCGGCACCGGGGAGCTGTTTTTT. It encodes CASSMVGRGTGELFF.

Here the CDR3 DNA reads TGCAGTGCTAGAGATCGGGTCAGAAGTACGCAGTATTTT. Translated, it gives CSARDRVRSTQYF. This rearrangement joins TRBV20-1 to TRBJ2-3; D is uncertain. This CDR3 has 13 residues. Per the germline V gene, CDR1 is DFQATT and CDR2 is SNEGSKA (reference sequence). Trimming removed 0 bases from V and 8 bases from J, with 12 bases in between.

The chain employs TRBV20-1 and TRBJ2-5; no reliable D call. CDR1 is DFQATT, CDR2 SNEGSKA, per germline (reference sequence). This CDR3 comprises 13 residues. V was cut by 3 bases and J by 1 base, with 9 bases left in between. CDR3 nucleotides: TGCAGTGCTAGGCCGATCGGCCAAGAGACCCAGTACTTC. Residues: CSARPIGQETQYF.

This clonotype was found a few times. The CDR3 reads CASSQDEDRVRGQYF. DNA of the CDR3: TGCGCCAGCAGCCAAGACGAGGACAGGGTACGCGGGCAGTACTTC. The chain links TRBV4-1 to TRBJ2-7; 8 positions agree with TRBD1. Germline trimming cut 0 bases from V and 9 bases from J; bases unmatched to any gene: 10. The CDR3 length is 15 residues. The germline V gene has CDR1 MGHRA and CDR2 YSYEKL.

This rearrangement joins TRBV7-2 to TRBJ1-1, with a weak D call TRBD1 (6 bases). The germline V and J ends were trimmed by 7 bases and 5 bases, with 14 bases remaining between them. Looked up from germline, CDR1 is SGHTA and CDR2 is FQGNSA. The CDR3 covers 13 residues. The CDR3 loop is CASIQGGPTEAFF. CDR3 nucleotides: TGTGCCAGCATCCAAGGGGGACCTACTGAAGCTTTCTTT.

This clonotype has more than one count but fewer than ten. A much larger clone lies a single base off, so this may be a read error. The CDR3 carries no conserved terminal phenylalanine or tryptophan, so it likely arises from a read error. The rearrangement joins TRBV6-5 to TRBJ1-1; D gene ambiguous. Germline V gene sequence: CDR1 MNHEY, CDR2 SVGAGI. Trimming removed 4 bases at V and 1 base at J, with 7 bases between. The CDR3 loop spans 13 amino acids. For the CDR3, the DNA is TGTGCCAGCAGTTTAGATGGGAACACTGAAGCTTTCTCT. The encoded protein is CASSLDGNTEAFS.

The V and J genes are TRBV5-5 and TRBJ2-7, with D unresolved. Trimming cost V 4 bases and J 10 bases, with 18 bases left between them. The CDR3 runs to 13 residues. Germline CDR1 is SGHKS and CDR2 is YYEKEE (reference sequence). The CDR3: CASSQPISALQYF. The DNA for the CDR3 is TGTGCCAGCAGCCAACCCATCTCGGCACTCCAGTACTTC.

The sample holds a few counts of this clonotype. The chain is built from TRBV7-2 and TRBJ2-6; the D is unclear. CDR3 length: 15 residues. Trimming left V 5 bases short and J 0 bases short, with 8 bases between. Germline loops: CDR1 SGHTA, CDR2 FQGNSA. CDR3 residues: CASSNIGSGANVLTF. CDR3 DNA: TGTGCCAGCAGCAATATCGGCTCTGGGGCCAACGTCCTGACTTTC.